The entry below gives a single T cell receptor (beta chain) sequence along with its context. The antigen is undetermined. Germline CDR1 is SQVTM and CDR2 is ANQGSEA. V was shortened by 4 bases and J by 4 bases, with 10 bases between the two germline ends. This CDR3 has 12 amino acids. The source of the sample is a study of cytomegalovirus exposure and HLA in healthy donors. General study points: Some TCR beta chains (around 180 of them) were listed as cytomegalovirus-associated. Most subjects' HLA-A and HLA-B alleles were reportedly predicted from TCR beta sequences. Earlier analysis found most TCR beta V segments productive about 90% or about 30% of the time. Analyzed later, most CMV-associated TCR beta chains appeared HLA-restricted.

PCR used 60 Vbeta primers and 13 Jbeta primers. Profiling relied on immunoSEQ multiplex PCR, and the TCRdb table lists in-frame clones only, not all of them. The sample carries hundreds of thousands of clones, 75% to 85% recorded once. This chain links TRBV29-1 with TRBJ1-1; possible D gene TRBD1, 5 bases. The sequencing sample was made of PBMCs. This clonotype was obtained from a girl aged 5 to 17 in good health and CMV-seronegative. The CDR3 reads CSVVRGITEAFF. CDR3 DNA: TGCAGCGTTGTAAGGGGAATCACTGAAGCTTTCTTT.